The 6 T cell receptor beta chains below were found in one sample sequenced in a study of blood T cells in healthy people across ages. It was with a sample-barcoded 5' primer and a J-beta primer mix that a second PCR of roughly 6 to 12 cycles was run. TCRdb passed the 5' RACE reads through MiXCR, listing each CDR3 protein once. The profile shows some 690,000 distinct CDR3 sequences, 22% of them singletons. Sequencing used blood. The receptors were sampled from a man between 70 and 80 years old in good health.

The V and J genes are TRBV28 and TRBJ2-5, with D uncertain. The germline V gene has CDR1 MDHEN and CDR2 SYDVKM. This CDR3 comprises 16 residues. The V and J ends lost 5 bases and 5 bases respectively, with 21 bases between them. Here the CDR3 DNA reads TGTGCCAGCAGTACCCCGTGGGCCCACTCTAACGAGACCCAGTACTTC. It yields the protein CASSTPWAHSNETQYF.

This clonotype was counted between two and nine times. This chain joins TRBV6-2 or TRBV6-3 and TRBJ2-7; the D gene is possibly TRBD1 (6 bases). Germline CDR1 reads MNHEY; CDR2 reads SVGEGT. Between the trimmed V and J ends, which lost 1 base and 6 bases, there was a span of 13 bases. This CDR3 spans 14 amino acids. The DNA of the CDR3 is TGTGCCAGCAGTTACTTGGACCCAGGGGTCGAGCAGTACTTC. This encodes CASSYLDPGVEQYF.

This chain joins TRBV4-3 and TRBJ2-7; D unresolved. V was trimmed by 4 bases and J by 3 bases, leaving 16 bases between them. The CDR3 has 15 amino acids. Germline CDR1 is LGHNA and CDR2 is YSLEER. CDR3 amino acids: CASSRPRRQNYEQYV. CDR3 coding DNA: TGCGCCAGCAGCCGCCCAAGGCGCCAGAACTACGAGCAGTACGTC.

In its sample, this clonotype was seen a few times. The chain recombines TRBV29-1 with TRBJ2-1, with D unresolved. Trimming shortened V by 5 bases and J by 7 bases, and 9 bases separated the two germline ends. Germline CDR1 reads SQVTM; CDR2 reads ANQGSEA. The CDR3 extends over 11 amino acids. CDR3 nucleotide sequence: TGCAGCGTTTTCGCGTTTAATGAGCAGTTCTTC. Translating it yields CSVFAFNEQFF.

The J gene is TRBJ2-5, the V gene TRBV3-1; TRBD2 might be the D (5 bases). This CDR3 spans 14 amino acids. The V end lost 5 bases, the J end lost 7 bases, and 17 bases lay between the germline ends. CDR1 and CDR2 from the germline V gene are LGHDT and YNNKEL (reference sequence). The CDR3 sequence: CASSSGIQEWTQYF. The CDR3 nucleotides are TGTGCCAGCAGCTCGGGGATCCAAGAGTGGACCCAGTACTTC.

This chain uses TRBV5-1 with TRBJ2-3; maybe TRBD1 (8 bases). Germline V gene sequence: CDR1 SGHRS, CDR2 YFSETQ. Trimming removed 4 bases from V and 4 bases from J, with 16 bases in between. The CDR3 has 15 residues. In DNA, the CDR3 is TGCGCCAGCAGCCCAGGACAGGGAGGGCCAGATACGCAGTATTTT. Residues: CASSPGQGGPDTQYF.